A selection of T cell receptor beta chains follows, all from one sample in a study of T cell changes during pregnancy in multiple sclerosis. Clones were read by immunoSEQ multiplex PCR, and TCRdb kept only the in-frame ones, dropping some. Of approximately 71,000 clones listed, more than 90% are singletons. This specimen was peripheral blood, taken in the third trimester of pregnancy. These TCRs come from a female donor with multiple sclerosis, enrolled in a pregnancy study. Both conserved end residues are part of each CDR3. The D gene is left open where the match is weak. Clone size appears in some rows only: once, few, many, or a class for an expanded clone.

abundance | d_gene | j_gene | v_gene | CDR3nt | CDR3aa
- | TRBD1 | TRBJ2-7 | TRBV10-3 | TGTGCCATCGGAACGCGGACAGGGATCTTCTACGAGCAGTACTTC | CAIGTRTGIFYEQYF
- | - | TRBJ2-6 | TRBV5-5 | TGTGCCAGCAGCTTCAAGGGACTCTCTGGGGCCAACGTCCTGACTTTC | CASSFKGLSGANVLTF
- | TRBD2 | TRBJ2-7 | TRBV28 | TGTGCCAGCAGATCAGCGGGAGGGCCCCACGAGCAGTACTTC | CASRSAGGPHEQYF
- | - | TRBJ2-1 | TRBV13 | TGTGCCAGCAGCCTAGGACAGAGCCAATACAATGAGCAGTTCTTC | CASSLGQSQYNEQFF
- | TRBD1 | TRBJ2-3 | TRBV10-3 | TGTGCCACCGGGGGACAGGGGAGAAGCACAGATACGCAGTATTTT | CATGGQGRSTDTQYF
- | - | TRBJ2-1 | TRBV9 | TGTGCCAGCAGTGATACAGGCGGCTCATGGAATGAGCAGTTCTTC | CASSDTGGSWNEQFF
once | TRBD1 | TRBJ1-2 | TRBV4-1 | TGCGCCAGCAGCCAAGTTGGGGACAGGTATAGCTATGGCTACACCTTC | CASSQVGDRYSYGYTF
once | TRBD1 | TRBJ1-1 | TRBV27 | TGTGCCAGCAGTCCTGGACAGGGGGGACGGAACACTGAAGCTTTCTTT | CASSPGQGGRNTEAFF
- | TRBD1 | TRBJ1-2 | TRBV5-6 | TGTGCCAGCAGCTCGACAGGGGAGGAATTCGACTACACCTTC | CASSSTGEEFDYTF
- | - | TRBJ1-1 | TRBV6-5 | TGTGCCAGCAGCCTTCGCAGCGAGGGCACTGAAGCTTTCTTT | CASSLRSEGTEAFF
- | TRBD2 | TRBJ2-3 | TRBV5-6 | TGTGCCAGCAGCTTGGGACTAGCGGGAGGCCTTGATACGCAGTATTTT | CASSLGLAGGLDTQYF
few | - | TRBJ1-5 | TRBV30 | TGTGCCTGGACTTGGGGGGTTGATCAGCCCCAGCATTTT | CAWTWGVDQPQHF
- | - | TRBJ2-3 | TRBV2 | TGTGCCAGCAGAGAGAGGGCCTTCAGCACAGATACGCAGTATTTT | CASRERAFSTDTQYF
- | - | TRBJ1-2 | TRBV19 | TGTGCCAGTAGTATATCAACAGGGCGCTACTATGGCTACACCTTC | CASSISTGRYYGYTF
- | TRBD1 | TRBJ2-5 | TRBV7-2 | TGTGCCAGCAGCACGGGACAGGGAGGGGAGACCCAGTACTTC | CASSTGQGGETQYF
- | - | TRBJ2-2 | TRBV7-2 | TGTGCCAGCAGCTTAAGCCTAGCCGCGAACACCGGGGAGCTGTTTTTT | CASSLSLAANTGELFF
- | - | TRBJ1-1 | TRBV10-3 | TGTGCCATCAGTGCCGGGTCCCCGAACACTGAAGCTTTCTTT | CAISAGSPNTEAFF